These T cell receptor beta chains were read from a single sample in a study of blood T cells in healthy people across ages. MiXCR was run by TCRdb on the 5' RACE reads, yielding one entry per CDR3 protein. The sample lists about 630,000 distinct CDR3 sequences, around 20% seen once, with roughly 3.9% in the top ten. The sequencing input was blood. The source of these receptors is an older man in good health. Both conserved end residues are part of each CDR3. The D gene is left open where the match is weak. Expanded clones get a size class; other rows say once, few or many, or leave the size out.

clone_size j_call v_call d_call cdr3_aa cdr3_nt
few TRBJ2-5 TRBV12-3/TRBV12-4 - CASSPALGETQYF TGTGCCAGCAGTCCCGCTTTGGGGGAGACCCAGTACTTC
- TRBJ2-1 TRBV20-1 TRBD1 CSASKTGGYNEQFF TGCAGTGCTAGTAAGACAGGGGGCTACAATGAGCAGTTCTTC
few TRBJ2-5 TRBV14 - CASSATVSSAETQYF TGTGCCAGCAGCGCGACAGTCAGCAGCGCAGAGACCCAGTACTTC
- TRBJ1-3 TRBV2 - CASSVGQTNSGNTIYF TGTGCCAGCAGCGTAGGACAGACGAACTCTGGAAACACCATATATTTT
- TRBJ2-7 TRBV2 - CASTQGGSYEQYF TGTGCCAGCACTCAGGGGGGAAGCTACGAGCAGTACTTC
- TRBJ2-1 TRBV6-2/TRBV6-3 TRBD2 CASSYTGLADIYNEQFF TGTGCCAGCAGTTACACGGGACTAGCGGATATCTACAATGAGCAGTTCTTC
- TRBJ2-3 TRBV3-1 - CASSPDWRDTQYF TGTGCCAGCAGCCCGGACTGGCGGGATACGCAGTATTTT
few TRBJ1-5 TRBV15 TRBD1 CATSRVGTGGKPQHF TGTGCCACCAGCAGAGTTGGGACAGGGGGCAAGCCCCAGCATTTT
- TRBJ2-1 TRBV3-1 - CASSQDTGMRNEQFF TGTGCCAGCAGCCAAGATACAGGGATGCGGAATGAGCAGTTCTTC
few TRBJ2-3 TRBV11-1 - CASSLGWTDTQYF TGTGCCAGCAGCTTGGGCTGGACAGATACGCAGTATTTT
few TRBJ2-2 TRBV5-1 - CASSLREAVAGELFF TGCGCCAGCAGCCTGAGGGAGGCAGTGGCCGGGGAGCTGTTTTTT
- TRBJ2-7 TRBV6-5 TRBD2 CASSYSGGLAVNEQYF TGTGCCAGCAGTTACTCGGGGGGACTAGCGGTAAACGAGCAGTACTTC
many TRBJ1-1 TRBV7-9 TRBD1 CASSLQGTANTEAFF TGTGCCAGCAGCCTACAAGGGACAGCAAACACTGAAGCTTTCTTT
- TRBJ1-4 TRBV20-1 - CSAQRGIGEKLFF TGCAGTGCTCAGAGGGGGATTGGTGAAAAACTGTTTTTT
- TRBJ1-2 TRBV29-1 - CSARSAGNYGYTF TGCAGCGCCCGAAGTGCAGGGAACTATGGCTACACCTTC
- TRBJ2-2 TRBV4-3 TRBD2 CASSQESGSFGGELFF TGCGCCAGCAGCCAAGAGAGCGGGAGCTTTGGCGGGGAGCTGTTTTTT
many TRBJ2-1 TRBV7-2 - CASSLGGIYNEQFF TGTGCCAGCAGCTTAGGCGGGATATACAATGAGCAGTTCTTC
- TRBJ1-1 TRBV3-1 TRBD1 CASSHGQGRRNTEAFF TGTGCCAGCAGCCACGGACAGGGTCGGCGGAACACTGAAGCTTTCTTT
- TRBJ1-4 TRBV29-1 - CSVAATNEKLFF TGCAGCGTTGCAGCAACTAATGAAAAACTGTTTTTT
- TRBJ2-5 TRBV10-2 - CASREGRTQETQYF TGCGCCAGCAGGGAGGGGCGGACCCAAGAGACCCAGTACTTC
- TRBJ2-4 TRBV4-1 TRBD1 CASSQAGDRGRFVIQYF TGCGCCAGCAGCCAAGCGGGGGACAGGGGGCGGTTCGTCATTCAGTACTTC
few TRBJ1-2 TRBV7-2 - CASSPDNDYGYTF TGTGCCAGCAGCCCGGACAACGACTATGGCTACACCTTC
few TRBJ1-1 TRBV7-3 TRBD1 CASSLDGQANTEAFF TGTGCCAGCAGCCTTGACGGACAGGCGAACACTGAAGCTTTCTTT
few TRBJ2-2 TRBV9 - CASSPRGGEGTGELFF TGTGCCAGCAGCCCACGAGGGGGGGAAGGTACCGGGGAGCTGTTTTTT
few TRBJ1-1 TRBV13 - CASSSTTSGRIEAFF TGTGCCAGCAGCTCAACGACTTCCGGACGGATTGAAGCTTTCTTT
many TRBJ1-4 TRBV4-1 - CASSRGGLNEKLFF TGCGCCAGCAGCCGGGGAGGATTAAATGAAAAACTGTTTTTT
- TRBJ2-5 TRBV6-1 - CASSEQKETQYF TGTGCCAGCAGTGAGCAAAAAGAGACCCAGTACTTC
few TRBJ2-5 TRBV20-1 TRBD2 CSARDRTSGGEQTQYF TGCAGTGCTAGAGATCGGACTAGCGGAGGGGAGCAGACCCAGTACTTC
few TRBJ2-5 TRBV7-3 - CASSLRPAGRETQYF TGTGCCAGCAGCTTAAGACCGGCGGGTCGGGAGACCCAGTACTTC
- TRBJ2-7 TRBV5-1 - CASSGTDPWEQYF TGCGCCAGCAGCGGAACAGACCCCTGGGAGCAGTACTTC
few TRBJ2-1 TRBV6-2/TRBV6-3 - CASSYDARAQFF TGTGCCAGCAGTTACGACGCGCGGGCTCAGTTCTTC
- TRBJ2-6 TRBV12-3/TRBV12-4 - CASSFPGRTGANVLTF TGTGCCAGCAGTTTCCCTGGGAGAACTGGGGCCAACGTCCTGACTTTC
few TRBJ2-5 TRBV7-6 TRBD2 CASNGLAGVSETQYF TGTGCCAGCAACGGACTAGCGGGAGTGTCGGAGACCCAGTACTTC
- TRBJ2-7 TRBV6-2/TRBV6-3 - CASSLFGGVGEQYF TGTGCCAGCAGCCTTTTTGGCGGGGTTGGCGAGCAGTACTTC
few TRBJ2-5 TRBV28 - CASSSPRQGPLEWETQYF TGTGCCAGCAGTTCGCCGCGGCAGGGCCCTTTAGAGTGGGAGACCCAGTACTTC
- TRBJ2-5 TRBV7-2 - CASQISPSQETQYF TGTGCCAGCCAGATAAGTCCCTCCCAAGAGACCCAGTACTTC
few TRBJ2-4 TRBV7-2 - CASSPYREGGIQYF TGTGCCAGCAGCCCCTACAGGGAAGGAGGCATTCAGTACTTC
few TRBJ2-1 TRBV5-1 TRBD2 CASSLVAGVMYNEQFF TGCGCCAGCAGCCTCGTAGCGGGAGTGATGTACAATGAGCAGTTCTTC
few TRBJ2-1 TRBV5-1 TRBD2 CASSLGASGTQSEQFF TGCGCCAGCAGCCTCGGGGCTAGCGGGACGCAGAGTGAGCAGTTCTTC
few TRBJ2-7 TRBV20-1 - CSATPALSAGEQYF TGCAGTGCCACTCCCGCTCTTTCTGCGGGGGAGCAGTACTTC
few TRBJ1-3 TRBV3-1 - CASSSKSGNTIYF TGTGCCAGCAGCTCCAAATCTGGAAACACCATATATTTT
- TRBJ1-2 TRBV19 TRBD1 CASSTGDSGGYTF TGTGCCAGTAGTACCGGGGACAGTGGAGGCTACACCTTC
- TRBJ2-6 TRBV20-1 - CSAPRGHSGANVLTF TGCAGTGCCCCAAGGGGCCACTCTGGGGCCAACGTCCTGACTTTC
- TRBJ2-5 TRBV6-2/TRBV6-3 TRBD2 CASSRTSGRREPQYF TGTGCCAGCAGTCGGACTAGCGGGAGGCGAGAGCCCCAGTACTTC
many TRBJ1-4 TRBV3-1 - CASSQGEKLFF TGTGCCAGCAGCCAAGGGGAAAAACTGTTTTTT
- TRBJ1-4 TRBV20-1 - CSAGVGGAGNEKLFF TGCAGTGCCGGGGTGGGGGGCGCGGGTAATGAAAAACTGTTTTTT
many TRBJ2-2 TRBV6-2/TRBV6-3 - CASKNPPNTGELFF TGTGCCAGCAAGAACCCCCCGAACACCGGGGAGCTGTTTTTT
few TRBJ2-7 TRBV28 TRBD1 CASSSRQGTSSYEQYF TGTGCCAGCAGTTCCCGACAGGGCACGAGCTCCTACGAGCAGTACTTC
few TRBJ2-7 TRBV10-2 - CASSDTETYEQHF TGCGCCAGCAGTGACACGGAGACCTACGAGCAGCACTTC
many TRBJ2-7 TRBV7-9 - CASSSLKTYEQYF TGTGCCAGCAGCTCGCTGAAGACCTACGAGCAGTACTTC
once TRBJ2-7 TRBV9 - CASSALREDYEQYF TGTGCCAGCAGCGCGCTACGAGAGGACTACGAGCAGTACTTC
few TRBJ2-4 TRBV7-3 - CASSFERRKNIQYF TGTGCCAGCAGCTTTGAAAGGCGCAAAAACATTCAGTACTTC
few TRBJ2-7 TRBV29-1 TRBD1 CSVAKRDRTHEQYF TGCAGCGTCGCAAAAAGGGACAGGACGCACGAGCAGTACTTC
- TRBJ1-1 TRBV29-1 - CSVKGQGVVTEAFF TGCAGCGTTAAGGGGCAGGGTGTAGTCACTGAAGCTTTCTTT
few TRBJ1-5 TRBV20-1 - CSATPPDRNQPQHF TGCAGTGCTACTCCCCCCGACAGGAATCAGCCCCAGCATTTT
- TRBJ2-5 TRBV13 - CASSPGLGTPQETQYF TGTGCCAGCAGCCCCGGTCTGGGGACTCCCCAAGAGACCCAGTACTTC
- TRBJ2-1 TRBV5-5 - CASSLRGGRNNEQFF TGTGCCAGCAGCTTGCGGGGTGGGAGGAACAATGAGCAGTTCTTC